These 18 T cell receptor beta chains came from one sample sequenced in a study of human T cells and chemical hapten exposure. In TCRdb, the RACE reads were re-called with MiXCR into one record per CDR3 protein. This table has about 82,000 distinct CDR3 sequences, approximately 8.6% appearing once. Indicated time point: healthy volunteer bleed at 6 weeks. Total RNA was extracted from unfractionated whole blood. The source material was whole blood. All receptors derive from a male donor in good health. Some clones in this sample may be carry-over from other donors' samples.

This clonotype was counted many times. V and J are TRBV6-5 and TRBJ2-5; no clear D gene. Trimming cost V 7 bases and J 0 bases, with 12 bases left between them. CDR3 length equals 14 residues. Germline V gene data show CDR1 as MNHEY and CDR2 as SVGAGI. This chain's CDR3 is CASTIGPNQETQYF. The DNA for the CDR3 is TGTGCCAGCACCATCGGCCCGAACCAAGAGACCCAGTACTTC.

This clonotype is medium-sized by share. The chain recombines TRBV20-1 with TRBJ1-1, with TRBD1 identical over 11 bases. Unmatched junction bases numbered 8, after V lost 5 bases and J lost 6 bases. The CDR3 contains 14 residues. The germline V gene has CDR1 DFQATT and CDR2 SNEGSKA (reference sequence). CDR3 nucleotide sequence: TGCAGTGCTGGACAGGGGGCGCAGCAACCTGAAGCTTTCTTT. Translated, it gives CSAGQGAQQPEAFF.

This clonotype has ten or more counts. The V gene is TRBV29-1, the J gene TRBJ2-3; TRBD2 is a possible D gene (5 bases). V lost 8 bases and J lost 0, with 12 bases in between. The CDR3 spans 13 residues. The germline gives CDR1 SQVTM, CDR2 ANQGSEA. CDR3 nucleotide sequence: TGCAGCATAGGGTCGGGGAGCACAGATACGCAGTATTTT. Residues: CSIGSGSTDTQYF.

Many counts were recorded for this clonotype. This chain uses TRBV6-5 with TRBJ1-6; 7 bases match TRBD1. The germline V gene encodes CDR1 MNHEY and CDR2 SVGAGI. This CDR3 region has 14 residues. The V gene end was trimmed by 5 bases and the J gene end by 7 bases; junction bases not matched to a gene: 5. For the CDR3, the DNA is TGTGCCAGCAGTCTGGGACAGCAGAATTCACCCCTCCACTTT. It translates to CASSLGQQNSPLHF.

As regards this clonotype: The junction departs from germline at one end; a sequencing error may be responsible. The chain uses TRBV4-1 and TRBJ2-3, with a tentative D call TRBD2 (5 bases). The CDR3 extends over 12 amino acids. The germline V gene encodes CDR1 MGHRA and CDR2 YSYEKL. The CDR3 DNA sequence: TGCGCCAGCAGCCAAGATAGGTCGCGGGTGAATTTT. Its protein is CASSQDRSRVNF.

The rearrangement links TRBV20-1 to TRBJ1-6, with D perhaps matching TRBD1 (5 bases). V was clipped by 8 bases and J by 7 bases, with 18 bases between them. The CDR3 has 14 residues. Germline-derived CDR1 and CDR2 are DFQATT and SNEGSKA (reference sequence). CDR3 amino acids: CSTSPGTVNSPLHF. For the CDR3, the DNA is TGCAGTACCTCCCCCGGGACGGTCAATTCACCCCTCCACTTT.

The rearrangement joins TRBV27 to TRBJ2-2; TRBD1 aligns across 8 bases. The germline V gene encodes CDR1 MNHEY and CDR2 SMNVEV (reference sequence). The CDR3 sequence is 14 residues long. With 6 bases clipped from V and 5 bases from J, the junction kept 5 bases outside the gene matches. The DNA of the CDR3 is TGTGCCAGCAGGACAGGGGCGAGTACCGGGGAGCTGTTTTTT. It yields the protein CASRTGASTGELFF.

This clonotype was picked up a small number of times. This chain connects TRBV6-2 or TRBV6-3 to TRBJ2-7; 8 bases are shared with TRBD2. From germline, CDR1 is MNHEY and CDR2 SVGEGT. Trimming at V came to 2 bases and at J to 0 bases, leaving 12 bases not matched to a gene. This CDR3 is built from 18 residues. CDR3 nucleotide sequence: TGTGCCAGCAGTTACAGCCCCACAGAGCGGGAGCGCTCCTACGAGCAGTACTTC. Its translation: CASSYSPTERERSYEQYF.

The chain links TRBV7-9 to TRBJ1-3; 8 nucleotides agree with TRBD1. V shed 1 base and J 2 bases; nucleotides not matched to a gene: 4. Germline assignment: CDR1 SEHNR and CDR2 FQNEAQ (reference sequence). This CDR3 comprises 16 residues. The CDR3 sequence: CASSLGGQGTGNTIYF. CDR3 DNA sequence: TGTGCCAGCAGCTTAGGTGGACAGGGTACTGGAAACACCATATATTTT.

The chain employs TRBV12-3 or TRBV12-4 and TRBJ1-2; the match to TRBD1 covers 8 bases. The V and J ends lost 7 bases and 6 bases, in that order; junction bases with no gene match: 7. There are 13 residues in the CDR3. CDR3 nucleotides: TGTGCCAGCAACCTACAGGGGGGGGATGGCTACACCTTC. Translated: CASNLQGGDGYTF.

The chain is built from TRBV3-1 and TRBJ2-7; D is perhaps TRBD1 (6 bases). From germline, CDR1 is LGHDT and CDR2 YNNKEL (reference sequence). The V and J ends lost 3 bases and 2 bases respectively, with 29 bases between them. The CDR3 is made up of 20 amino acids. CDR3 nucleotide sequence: TGTGCCAGCAGCCAGGACTTTTCGGGACAACTGAAGGGGTTCGCCTACGAGCAGTACTTC. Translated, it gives CASSQDFSGQLKGFAYEQYF.

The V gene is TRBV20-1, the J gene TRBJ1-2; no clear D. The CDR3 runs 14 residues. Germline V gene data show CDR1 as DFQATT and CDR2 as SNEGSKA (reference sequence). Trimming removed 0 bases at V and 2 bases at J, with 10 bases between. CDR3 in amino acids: CSARDGRRNYGYTF. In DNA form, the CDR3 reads TGCAGTGCTAGAGATGGACGGCGGAACTATGGCTACACCTTC.

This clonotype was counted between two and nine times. The CDR3 bases are TGTGCCAGCAGCTTCCCAGGGGGCTCCGGGGAGCTGTTTTTT. It is translated as CASSFPGGSGELFF. The chain couples TRBV5-6 to TRBJ2-2, with 8 bases matching TRBD1. Germline V CDR1 and CDR2: SGHDT, YYEEEE. The CDR3 totals 14 residues. Unmatched junction bases numbered 3, after V lost 2 bases and J lost 6 bases.

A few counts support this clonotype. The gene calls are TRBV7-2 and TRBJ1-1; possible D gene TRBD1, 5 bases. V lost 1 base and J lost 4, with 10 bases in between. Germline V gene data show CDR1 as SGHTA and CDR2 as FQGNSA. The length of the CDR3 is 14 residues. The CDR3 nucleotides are TGTGCCAGCAGCTTAGTGCTGGGGCGCACTGAAGCTTTCTTT. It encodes CASSLVLGRTEAFF.

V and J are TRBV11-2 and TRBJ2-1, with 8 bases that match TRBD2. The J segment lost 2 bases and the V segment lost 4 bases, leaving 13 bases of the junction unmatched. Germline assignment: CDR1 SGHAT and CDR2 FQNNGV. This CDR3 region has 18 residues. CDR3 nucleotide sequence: TGTGCCAGCAGCTCCTCCCCTATGTTAGCGGGAACCTACAATGAGCAGTTCTTC. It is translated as CASSSSPMLAGTYNEQFF.

CDR3 DNA sequence: TGTGCCAGCAGCTTGGAAACAGGGGGCTATAGCGAGCAGTACTTC. It encodes CASSLETGGYSEQYF. The rearrangement joins TRBV5-5 to TRBJ2-7; TRBD1 agrees at 9 bases. The V gene's germline CDR1 is SGHKS and CDR2 YYEKEE (reference sequence). V shed 0 bases, J shed 6 bases, and the junction held 7 bases outside the gene matches. This CDR3 comprises 15 residues. The full variable domain, rest sourced from reference TRBV5-5 and TRBJ2-7, is DAGVTQSPTHLIKTRGQQVTLRCSPISGHKSVSWYQQVLGQGPQFIFQYYEKEERGRGNFPDRFSARQFPNYSSELNVNALLLGDSALYLCASSLETGGYSEQYFGPGTRLTVT.

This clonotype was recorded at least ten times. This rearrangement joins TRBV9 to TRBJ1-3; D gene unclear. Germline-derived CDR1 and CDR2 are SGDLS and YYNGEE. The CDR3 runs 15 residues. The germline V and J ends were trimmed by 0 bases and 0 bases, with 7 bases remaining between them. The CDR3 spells CASSVEDLSGNTIYF. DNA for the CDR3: TGTGCCAGCAGCGTAGAGGACCTCTCTGGAAACACCATATATTTT.

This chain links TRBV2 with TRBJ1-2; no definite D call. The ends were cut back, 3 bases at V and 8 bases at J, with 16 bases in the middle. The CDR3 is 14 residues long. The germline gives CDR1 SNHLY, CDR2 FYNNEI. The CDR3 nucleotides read TGTGCCAGCAGTGATCAGAGCCTCTATGGCGGCTACACCTTC. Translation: CASSDQSLYGGYTF.